The sequence of this T cell receptor (beta chain) was determined in a study of CD8 T cells in ankylosing spondylitis. Study results and limitations: Ankylosing spondylitis blood seemed to carry a telltale TCR beta motif made of under ten highly homologous variants.

In TCRdb, the 5' RACE reads were re-called with MiXCR into one record per CDR3 protein. The sample lists 750,000 to 850,000 distinct CDR3 sequences, about 12% occurring once. At least ten counts were recorded for this clonotype. The antigen is undetermined. V lost 8 bases and J 3 bases, leaving 13 bases between the germline ends. The CDR3 spans 12 residues. Germline V lookup: CDR1 SQVTM, CDR2 ANQGSEA. The material sequenced was blood, either unsorted or a sorted T cell fraction (not recorded which). The receptor comes from a male donor with ankylosing spondylitis. The chain joins TRBV29-1 to TRBJ2-5, with unresolved D. CDR3 DNA sequence: TGCAGCTCTGCCTCGGCCGAAGAGACCCAGTACTTC. This encodes CSSASAEETQYF.